This T cell receptor beta chain is from a study of response to subunit inactivated influenza vaccine. Notes on the study in general: After each seasonal influenza vaccination, few new T cells are recruited, the authors suggested.

MiXCR, run by TCRdb on the RT-PCR reads, gives a single entry per CDR3 protein. The sample shows almost 250,000 distinct CDR3 sequences, more than 10% of them seen only once. The CDR3 is 15 residues long. V gave up 5 bases and J gave up 0 bases, with 11 bases separating them. Germline V CDR1 and CDR2: SGHVS, FQNEAQ. This clonotype was detected ten times or more. The antigen remains unidentified. This TCR derives from a man aged 45-60 years who received an inactivated influenza vaccine. The material sequenced was non-naive T cells sorted from PBMCs, taken approximately 15 days before vaccination. The V gene is TRBV7-8, the J gene TRBJ1-5; D is ambiguous. The CDR3: CASSPDSHSNQPQHF. The CDR3 nucleotides are TGTGCCAGCAGCCCCGACTCTCATAGCAATCAGCCCCAGCATTTT.